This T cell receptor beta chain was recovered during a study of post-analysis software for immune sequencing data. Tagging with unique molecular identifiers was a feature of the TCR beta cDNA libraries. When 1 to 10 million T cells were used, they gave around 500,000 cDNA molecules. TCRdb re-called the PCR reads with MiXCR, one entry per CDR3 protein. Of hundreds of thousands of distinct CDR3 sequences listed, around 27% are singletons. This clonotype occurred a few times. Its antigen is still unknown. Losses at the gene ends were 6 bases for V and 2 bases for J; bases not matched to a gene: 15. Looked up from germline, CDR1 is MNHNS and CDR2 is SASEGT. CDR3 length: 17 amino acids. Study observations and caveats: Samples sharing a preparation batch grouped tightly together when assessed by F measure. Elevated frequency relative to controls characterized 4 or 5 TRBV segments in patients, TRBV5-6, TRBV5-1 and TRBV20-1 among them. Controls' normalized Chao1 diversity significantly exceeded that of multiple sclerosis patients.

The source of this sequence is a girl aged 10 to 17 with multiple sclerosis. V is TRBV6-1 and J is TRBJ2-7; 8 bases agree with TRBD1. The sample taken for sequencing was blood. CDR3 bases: TGTGCCAGCAGGCCCGACAGGGGTGTAGCGAAAGCCTACGAGCAGTACTTC. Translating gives CASRPDRGVAKAYEQYF.